A single sample gave rise to the 9 T cell receptor beta chains below, sequenced in a study of siplizumab effects on memory and regulatory T cells. The protocol was immunoSEQ multiplex PCR, while the TCRdb copy is restricted to in-frame clones and leaves out a portion. The data show 70,000 to 95,000 clones, 80% to 95% seen once. Material: CD8+ T cells sorted from blood. The receptors stem from a human donor in good health.

This clone was detected only once. This chain uses TRBV7-6 with TRBJ2-3, with D perhaps matching TRBD2 (6 bases). The CDR3 has 13 amino acids. Germline-derived CDR1 and CDR2 are SGHVS and FNYEAQ. V was trimmed by 5 bases and J by 4 bases, leaving 10 bases between them. This CDR3 reads CASSPSDADTQYF. The CDR3 DNA reads TGTGCCAGCAGCCCTAGCGACGCAGATACGCAGTATTTT.

This clone occurred a few times. CDR3 protein: CASSQGSSIYNEQFF. The CDR3 nucleotides are TGCGCCAGCAGCCAAGGGTCCTCCATCTACAATGAGCAGTTCTTC. This chain links TRBV4-1 with TRBJ2-1; D call uncertain. Trimming removed 1 base from V and 3 bases from J, with 10 bases in between. This CDR3 spans 15 amino acids. CDR1 and CDR2 from the germline V gene are MGHRA and YSYEKL.

The chain recombines TRBV18 with TRBJ2-7; possible D gene TRBD1, 6 bases. V lost 3 bases to trimming and J lost 4 bases, with 19 bases between them. The CDR3 is 16 amino acids. Germline-derived CDR1 and CDR2 are KGHSH and LQKENI. DNA for the CDR3: TGTGCCAGCTCACCGGGAACAGGGTTGTCGGGATACGAGCAGTACTTC. It codes for CASSPGTGLSGYEQYF.

Concerning this clone itself: Other DNA sequences in the sample encode the same CDR3. The CDR3 nucleotides read TGTGCCAGCAGTGCCACAGCTAACTATGGCTACACCTTC. It yields the protein CASSATANYGYTF. The rearrangement uses TRBV6-5 and TRBJ1-2, with no clear D. V shed 5 bases and J shed 0 bases, with 7 bases lying between them. The germline CDR1 and CDR2 sequences are MNHEY and SVGAGI. The CDR3 loop spans 13 amino acids.

The DNA of the CDR3 is TGTGCCAGCAGCGCGAGCGGGAGCGGGGGCGATGAGCAGTTCTTC. This sequence encodes CASSASGSGGDEQFF. The chain joins TRBV9 to TRBJ2-1, with TRBD2 identical over 8 bases. This CDR3 comprises 15 residues. The V gene end was trimmed by 3 bases and the J gene end by 8 bases; junction bases not matched to a gene: 10. Germline V gene lookup returns CDR1 SGDLS and CDR2 YYNGEE.

The genes are TRBV6-5 and TRBJ2-1; D may match TRBD1 or TRBD2 (5 bases each). The germline gives CDR1 MNHEY, CDR2 SVGAGI. The CDR3 runs to 13 residues. The V end lost 5 bases, the J end lost 6 bases, and 11 bases lay between the germline ends. CDR3 residues: CASSLGTLNEQFF. In nucleotides, the CDR3 is TGTGCCAGCAGTCTAGGGACGCTCAATGAGCAGTTCTTC.

The rearrangement links TRBV25-1 to TRBJ1-2; perhaps TRBD1 as D (6 bases). Trimming removed 6 bases from V and 9 bases from J, with 20 bases in between. The V gene's germline CDR1 is MGHDK and CDR2 SYGVNS. The CDR3 spans 14 residues. The CDR3 is CASRSWGGAGSYTF. The CDR3 coding sequence is TGTGCCAGCAGGTCGTGGGGGGGCGCCGGGAGCTACACCTTC.

The chain is built from TRBV27 and TRBJ2-1, with 8 bases that match TRBD2. The V segment lost 3 bases and the J segment 7 bases; nucleotides outside the gene matches: 5. In germline, CDR1 is MNHEY, CDR2 SMNVEV (reference sequence). CDR3 length equals 14 residues. CDR3 nucleotide sequence: TGTGCCAGCAGTTTTGTAGCGGGGACGAATGAGCAGTTCTTC. Protein: CASSFVAGTNEQFF.

The rearrangement links TRBV7-9 to TRBJ1-2; a weak D match, TRBD1 (5 bases). Trimming removed 5 bases at V and 9 bases at J, with 19 bases between. This CDR3 contains 14 residues. Germline V lookup: CDR1 SEHNR, CDR2 FQNEAQ (reference sequence). In nucleotides, the CDR3 is TGTGCCAGCAGCCCAGGCCGGGACCCCGGGCGCTACACCTTC. Translation gives CASSPGRDPGRYTF.